This T cell receptor (beta chain) came from a study of T cells in localized non-small cell lung cancer. In germline, CDR1 is GTSNPN, CDR2 SVGIG (reference sequence). This CDR3 region has 14 residues. V shed 0 bases and J shed 3 bases, with 11 bases lying between them. Some clones are missing from TCRdb's copy, which holds only in-frame ones; the method was immunoSEQ multiplex PCR. This table has approximately 4,000 clones, about 25% appearing once. Whole-study findings and limits: Sequencing was restricted to one tumor region; therefore, heterogeneity remains possible. Clonality peaked in uninvolved adjacent lung rather than tumor.

About this clone itself: Its antigen is as yet unknown.

The chain links TRBV30 to TRBJ2-5; D remains ambiguous. The sample here was lung tumor tissue, taken before any cancer treatment. This receptor was obtained from a woman between 35 and 75 years old with stage I lung adenocarcinoma. The CDR3, as DNA: TGTGCCTGGAGTGTACGGGCTATCAAAGAGACCCAGTACTTC. Translated, it gives CAWSVRAIKETQYF.